Here is one T cell receptor beta chain with its context. The table lists this clonotype with a few counts. There is no known antigen for this receptor. Base qualities are not provided; no much larger clone lies one nucleotide away. The sample is drawn from a study of T cells in Graves' hyperthyroidism and ophthalmopathy (dated by TCRdb to 2018 to 2020). About the study as a whole: Peripheral blood samples were taken at the time of initial diagnosis, prior to any treatment. To identify TCR V-J signatures that set the groups apart, the researchers used a discovery cohort of about a hundred patients, made up of around 42 with Graves' ophthalmopathy and approximately 57 with stable Graves' hyperthyroidism. An independent validation cohort of about 20 hyperthyroidism patients and 15 or so patients who later progressed to ophthalmopathy tested prospective prediction of ophthalmopathy. The 100 discovery patients were randomly split 7:3 into training and test sets. Thyroid tissue and blood T-cell repertoires from six Graves' hyperthyroidism patients were also compared in the study. After blood sampling, hyperthyroidism patients were treated with methimazole at a starting dose of 30 mg daily, and ophthalmopathy patients were treated with high-dose intravenous methylprednisolone. The paper describes TCR Vbeta CDR3 sequencing of around 140 peripheral blood samples, made up of fewer than 50 ophthalmopathy patients, roughly 75 hyperthyroidism patients and 17 progressor patients.

The CDR3 goes from the cysteine to the phenylalanine over 15 residues. Only the CDR3 DNA is retained, 45 bases long and in frame from the first base. As encoded in the germline V gene (reference sequence), CDR1 is MNHEY while CDR2 is SMNVEV. V is clipped by 8 bases and J by 0 bases, and the sequence between their germline boundaries is 11 bases long. On the study overall, not on this receptor specifically: No statistical method was used to fix the sample size in advance, and group allocation was not hidden from the investigators. Ophthalmopathy was separated from stable hyperthyroidism by a 13 V-J signature model, with 85% to 90% sensitivity and roughly 81% specificity obtained in cross-validation and 80%/75% obtained in testing. In validation, progression to ophthalmopathy was predicted by the model with roughly 69% sensitivity and roughly 76% specificity, a median of about 6.4 months before onset. Blood samples also contained most of the expanded thyroid clonotypes (frequency above 0.001), which suggests that blood repertoires may reflect thyroid immune responses.

Moderately to severely active disease, a Clinical Activity Score of at least 3, a NOSPECS grade of at least 4, and a duration under 3 months were present in ophthalmopathy patients. Exclusion was applied to patients with uncontrolled infections, other autoimmune diseases, pregnancy or lactation. Diagnoses were based on clinical symptoms, serum thyroxine and TRAb, thyroid ultrasound and orbital computed tomography. Ficoll-Paque density gradient centrifugation was used to isolate PBMCs from 10 ml of fresh peripheral blood. Total RNA was extracted with Trizol reagent, and quality was checked on an Agilent 2100 Bioanalyzer. TCR beta CDR3 regions were amplified from RNA transcripts. For the first round of RT-PCR on the TCR CDR3, the HTBI primer set was used together with the Qiagen OneStep RT-PCR kit. Libraries were constructed in a second round of multiplex PCR, after which size selection and purification were performed. Libraries were sequenced paired-end with 100 bp reads on an Illumina HiSeq2000. Per the source publication's procedure: Raw data were processed with SOAPnuke, discarding reads with adapters, uncalled bases, mean Phred below 15, or no exact constant-primer or identifier match. COPE v1.2.5 was used to merge high-quality paired reads, and clonotypes were defined as unique nucleotide sequences. Clonotypes were aligned to IMGT TRBV, TRBD and TRBJ reference segments using MiTCR v1.1. The analysis included only V-J combinations with a frequency above 0.0001, which together covered around 99% of the repertoires. The TCS score was defined as F50 (clonal expansion) divided by E x V (chaos), with BLOSUM62-based TCRdist calculated between CDR3 peptides within each V-J. Welch's t-statistics and random forest reduced several hundred V-J features to fewer than 15, which were used in a naive Bayes classifier (R e1071). Using fastp trimming at Q25 and MiXCR clonotype assembly, TCRdb reanalyzed the public sequencing data and kept in-frame beta chains. Each CDR3 protein gets just one entry, which takes the most common genes and DNA from the rows behind it. The V and J calls here are based on TCRdb, not the publication. For this sample the table gives a few hundred thousand distinct CDR3 sequences, of which roughly an eighth were detected only once. The ten most abundant clones make up 34% of the sample.

The material sequenced was blood. Recombination linked TRBV27 to TRBJ2-6; the D segment cannot be called with confidence. The source is a middle-aged woman with Graves' ophthalmopathy. The bases read TGTGCCAGCCGGCGAAGGAACTCTGGGGCCAACGTCCTGACTTTC. It encodes CASRRRNSGANVLTF.